This TCR beta chain was found in a study of Graves' ophthalmopathy and Graves' hyperthyroidism (dated by TCRdb to 2017 to 2018). About the investigation overall: Peripheral blood was collected at initial diagnosis, prior to any treatment. The 75 to 100 discovery patients were randomly split 7:3 into training and test sets. For independent validation, a separate cohort was made up of some 19 hyperthyroidism patients plus 17 patients who later progressed from hyperthyroidism to ophthalmopathy. In total, 135 blood samples were TCR-sequenced: roughly 45 ophthalmopathy, approximately 75 hyperthyroidism and approximately 17 hyperthyroidism-to-ophthalmopathy patients. After sampling, hyperthyroidism patients received methimazole starting at 30 mg daily, and ophthalmopathy patients received high-dose intravenous methylprednisolone. To explore V-J signatures that separate ophthalmopathy from hyperthyroidism, a discovery set of approximately 100 patients was enrolled, consisting of approximately 45 with ophthalmopathy and approximately 57 with stable hyperthyroidism. The study used signatures of the TCR beta repertoire to tell Graves' ophthalmopathy apart from Graves' hyperthyroidism and to predict which patients would progress to ophthalmopathy. T-cell repertoires of thyroid tissue and blood were compared in about 6 hyperthyroidism patients.

The study at large found these results: Among expanded thyroid clonotypes with frequency above 0.001, most also showed up in blood, which suggests that blood repertoires may reflect the thyroid immune response. In cross-validation, the 13-signature model distinguished ophthalmopathy from stable hyperthyroidism with 85% to 90% sensitivity and around 81% specificity, and in the test set the corresponding values were around 78% and 73%. Sample size was not statistically predetermined, and group allocation was not concealed from the investigators. In validation, the model predicted ophthalmopathy progression with about 70% sensitivity and roughly 72% specificity; approximately 12 predicted patients were CT-confirmed with GO in a median of approximately six months.

For repertoire sequencing, the TCR beta CDR3 regions were amplified from RNA transcripts. The first round was an RT-PCR using HTBI primers with the Qiagen OneStep RT-PCR kit, and this first round was followed by a second-round multiplex PCR, then size selection and purification. Libraries were sequenced on an Illumina HiSeq2000 using paired-end 100 bp reads. Processing in the source paper ran as follows. Reads were processed with SOAPnuke, discarding reads with adapters, uncalled bases, mean Phred below 15, or no exact constant-primer or identifier match. COPE v1.2.5 was used to merge high-quality paired reads. Each unique nucleotide sequence was treated as a clonotype, and MiTCR v1.1 was used to align the clonotypes to the IMGT TRB V, D and J references. The analysis was limited to V-J combinations with a frequency above 0.0001, which together covered approximately 99% of the repertoires. A TCR clonal expansion and chaos score per V-J combination was defined as the ratio of F50 clonal expansion to chaos observed in the TCRdist matrix. Features were reduced by Welch's t-statistics and random forest to approximately 13 V-J combinations, which fed a naive Bayes classifier. The similarity between thyroid and blood repertoires was quantified using the Morisita-Horn index. TCRdb reprocessing: public reads trimmed at Q25 with fastp, clones called with MiXCR, in-frame beta chains kept. Rows matching on CDR3 protein sequence are summarized as one entry with the most common DNA and genes. For this entry, the V and J calls and clone size follow TCRdb and not the study's own pipeline. Within this sample are 500,000 to 700,000 distinct CDR3 sequences, with 20% to 25% of them counted one time only. The ten biggest clones cover around 7% of the sample.

The CDR3 measures 15 amino acids from cysteine to phenylalanine. The retained sequence is limited to the CDR3, 45 bases, with the frame set at the first base. The germline V gene sets CDR1 to KGHSH and CDR2 to LQKENI. Trimming costs V 0 bases and J 2 bases, and their ends lie 8 bases apart. Hyperthyroidism was considered stable if no progression to ophthalmopathy occurred within 18 months of follow-up. Patients with hyperthyroidism were aged 18 to 65 years, had been newly diagnosed, and had a disease duration of less than 2 months. Anyone with other autoimmune diseases, uncontrolled infections, pregnancy or lactation was excluded from the study. Clinical symptoms, serum thyroxine, TRAb, thyroid ultrasound and orbital computed tomography were used for diagnosis. PBMCs were isolated from 7.5 to 10 ml of fresh peripheral blood by Ficoll-Paque density gradient centrifugation. Total RNA was extracted using Trizol reagent, and RNA quality was checked on an Agilent 2100 Bioanalyzer.

Turning to this clonotype: Its binding antigen is unknown. Base qualities are not provided; no much larger clone lies one nucleotide away.

The V gene is TRBV18 and the J gene is TRBJ1-3; the D region possibly corresponds to TRBD1 (5 bases align). The sequenced sample was peripheral blood. The receptor comes from a young woman with stable Graves' hyperthyroidism. Some clones in this sample may be carry-over from other donors' samples. Donor details come from another sample of the same person, matched by shared clones. The DNA sequence follows: TGTGCCAGCTCACCACCGGCCAGGGCTGGAAACACCATATATTTT. Its amino acids are CASSPPARAGNTIYF.